This is a list of T cell receptor beta chains from one sample in a study of blood T cell repertoires in COVID-19. The table came from immunoSEQ multiplex PCR; TCRdb's copy has only in-frame clones and leaves some out. In the table there are about 71,000 clones, about nine tenths of which are singletons. Sequenced: peripheral blood. The origin of the receptors is a woman of 80 years or more with acute or convalescent COVID-19. Each CDR3 is given without its conserved first and last residue. Each record gives: J gene, V gene, CDR3 protein.

TRBJ1-5,TRBV7-8,ASSLGEKQPQH
TRBJ2-6,TRBV5-1,ASSTGTGAGANVLT
TRBJ2-3,TRBV6-5,ASRRQGGTDTQY
TRBJ2-3,TRBV4-2,ASSQGGLAGTDTQY
TRBJ1-1,TRBV19,ASSTNRGAVNTEAF
TRBJ2-2,TRBV21-1,ASSKERQGSYTGELF
TRBJ2-7,TRBV18,ASSPKRDMGYEQY
TRBJ1-2,TRBV19,ASSAGTGGSLGYT
TRBJ2-3,TRBV2,ASRTTPDTQY
TRBJ1-4,TRBV5-1,ASSLSGGSEKLF
TRBJ1-6,TRBV6-2/TRBV6-3,ASSRPGENSPLH
TRBJ2-3,TRBV6-5,ASSSTAGAYTDTQY
TRBJ1-2,TRBV18,ASSPPGAYGYT
TRBJ2-7,TRBV5-1,ASSLGGTFSYEQY
TRBJ2-1,TRBV5-4,ASSQTGDNEQF
TRBJ2-2,TRBV9,ASSVGGLAGVTGELF
TRBJ2-3,TRBV20-1,SARRTDTQY
TRBJ1-4,TRBV5-1,ASSFGQGAEKLF
TRBJ2-3,TRBV10-3,AITGANTDTQY
TRBJ2-3,TRBV4-2,ASSPQPGGGTDTQY
TRBJ1-1,TRBV18,ASSPNSDTEAF
TRBJ2-7,TRBV5-1,ASSLSASGGLYEQY
TRBJ1-6,TRBV7-2,ASSPTGGNSPLH